This T cell receptor (beta chain) was identified in a study of blood T cell repertoires in COVID-19. Study as a whole: The origin of the acute and convalescent COVID-19 samples was the United States, Italy and Spain. T cells, B-cell-depleted T cells, or PBMCs provided the cDNA or gDNA that served as material.

In this sample, this clone turned up once. Per the original methods: Nucleated cell number was recorded as an estimate derived from reference gene primer amplification. Some clones are missing from TCRdb's copy, which holds only in-frame ones; the method was immunoSEQ multiplex PCR. That table is the source of V, J and clone size, and D and trimming were worked out from the DNA. The table lists around 100,000 clones, around 90% of them singletons, with roughly 2% in the top ten. The CDR3 length is 14 residues. CDR1 and CDR2 (germline): SEHNR, FQNEAQ (reference sequence). J lost 10 bases, V lost 5 bases, and 6 bases had no gene match.

The sequence came from a man in his fifties with active COVID-19. The sample comprised peripheral blood. The chain combines TRBV7-9 with TRBJ2-1; 12 bases align to TRBD2. The CDR3 here is CASSLTSGGREQFF. Here the CDR3 DNA reads TGTGCCAGCAGCCTGACTAGCGGGGGAAGGGAGCAGTTCTTC. Complete variable domain (other parts from reference TRBV7-9 and TRBJ2-1): DTGVSQNPRHKITKRGQNVTFRCDPISEHNRLYWYRQTLGQGPEFLTYFQNEAQLEKSRLLSDRFSAERPKGSFSTLEIQRTEQGDSAMYLCASSLTSGGREQFFGPGTRLTVL.